The present T cell receptor (beta chain) was sequenced within a study of OX40 agonist ivuxolimab in advanced cancers. Trimming removed 1 base from V and 0 bases from J, with 13 bases in between. This CDR3 spans 18 amino acids. The germline V gene has CDR1 MNHEY and CDR2 SMNVEV (reference sequence). Repertoires were generated with immunoSEQ multiplex PCR, while TCRdb's copy carries only in-frame clones and drops some. The top ten clones hold around 0.5% of a sample with roughly 110,000 clones, 90% of them seen once. The V gene is TRBV27, the J gene TRBJ2-6, with D possibly being TRBD1 (6 bases). The sample was CD4+ or CD8+ T cells sorted from blood, taken in a trial of the OX40 agonist ivuxolimab. The source of this sequence is an adult with an advanced solid tumor such as melanoma, head and neck, liver or kidney cancer. CDR3 bases: TGTGCCAGCAGTTTATATGGGGGCGCAACCTCTGGGGCCAACGTCCTGACTTTC. This sequence encodes CASSLYGGATSGANVLTF.